Presented here are 27 T cell receptor beta chains from one specimen sequenced in a study of PD-1 blockade in classical Hodgkin lymphoma. Each of the patients experienced relapse following autologous stem cell transplantation, and their brentuximab vedotin exposure differed. The method was immunoSEQ multiplex PCR; TCRdb's version includes in-frame clones alone and lacks a portion of them. The table includes 30,000 to 45,000 clones, around 86% detected once. Material: peripheral blood mononuclear cells (PBMCs), obtained at baseline. The receptors stem from a human donor with classical Hodgkin lymphoma.

This chain uses TRBV19 with TRBJ2-5; D gene ambiguous. The CDR3 consists of 13 residues. Germline assignment: CDR1 LNHDA and CDR2 SQIVND (reference sequence). V shed 6 bases and J shed 2 bases, with 10 bases lying between them. CDR3 nucleotide sequence: TGTGCCAGTAGCAGGATGGCTCAAGAGACCCAGTACTTC. It specifies CASSRMAQETQYF.

On this clone itself: Without the conserved terminal phenylalanine or tryptophan, this CDR3 likely stems from a read error. This chain links TRBV20-1 with TRBJ1-2; D call uncertain. Looked up from germline, CDR1 is DFQATT and CDR2 is SNEGSKA (reference sequence). V lost 5 bases and J lost 3, with 7 bases in between. This CDR3 has 11 amino acids. The CDR3 region is CSAGVDYGYTL. Here the CDR3 DNA reads TGCAGTGCTGGAGTGGACTATGGCTACACCCTC.

V and J are TRBV28 and TRBJ1-4; tentative D call: TRBD1 (6 bases). Germline V lookup: CDR1 MDHEN, CDR2 SYDVKM. The CDR3 runs to 14 residues. Trimming shortened V by 2 bases and J by 8 bases, and 12 bases separated the two germline ends. The DNA for the CDR3 is TGTGCCAGCAGTTTAATCAGGGGAGGCGAAAAACTGTTTTTT. The encoded protein is CASSLIRGGEKLFF.

CDR3 coding DNA: TGTGCCAGTAGGGGCCTCACAGATACGCAGTATTTT. It yields the protein CASRGLTDTQYF. The V and J genes are TRBV19 and TRBJ2-3, with D unclear. The germline CDR1 and CDR2 sequences are LNHDA and SQIVND (reference sequence). The V end was cut by 6 bases, the J end by 2 bases, with 6 bases between. CDR3 size: 12 residues.

The rearrangement joins TRBV5-1 to TRBJ2-7; TRBD2 matches 9 bases. Germline CDR1 reads SGHRS; CDR2 reads YFSETQ. With V trimmed by 0 bases and J by 7 bases, 8 bases remained unmatched. CDR3 length equals 15 residues. The CDR3 coding sequence is TGCGCCAGCAGCTTGGAGATAGCGGGAGTGGGGGAGCAGTACTTC. Amino acids: CASSLEIAGVGEQYF.

The chain carries TRBV19 and TRBJ1-5; perhaps TRBD1 as D (5 bases). The germline V gene encodes CDR1 LNHDA and CDR2 SQIVND (reference sequence). V shed 4 bases and J shed 8 bases, with 15 bases lying between them. This CDR3 spans 14 amino acids. CDR3 region: CASSTGTASEPQHF. The CDR3 DNA sequence: TGTGCCAGTAGTACCGGGACTGCGTCTGAGCCCCAGCATTTT.

The genes are TRBV5-1 and TRBJ1-1; D gene ambiguous. This CDR3 has 15 amino acids. The V gene lost 0 bases and the J gene lost 4 bases, with 13 bases spanning the gap. Germline V lookup: CDR1 SGHRS, CDR2 YFSETQ. As DNA, the CDR3 is TGCGCCAGCAGCTTGGCCGTTTACCGGAGCACTGAAGCTTTCTTT. This codes for CASSLAVYRSTEAFF.

The chain uses TRBV7-9 and TRBJ1-1; TRBD1 might be the D (6 bases). CDR3 length: 13 amino acids. V lost 1 base and J 8 bases, leaving 11 bases between the germline ends. The germline CDR1 and CDR2 sequences are SEHNR and FQNEAQ (reference sequence). CDR3 in amino acids: CASSLEGGEEAFF. Written as DNA, the CDR3 is TGTGCCAGCAGCTTAGAAGGGGGGGAAGAAGCTTTCTTT.

Written as DNA, the CDR3 is TGTGCCAGCAGCTTAGGCCCCAGACTGTTTTTT. Protein: CASSLGPRLFF. The genes are TRBV7-9 and TRBJ1-4; D not certain. V lost 1 base to trimming and J lost 13 bases, with 7 bases between them. The CDR3 runs 11 residues. The V gene's germline CDR1 is SEHNR and CDR2 FQNEAQ (reference sequence).

V and J are TRBV6-5 and TRBJ1-4, with a tentative D call TRBD1 (5 bases). CDR3 length equals 14 residues. V was trimmed by 0 bases and J by 7 bases, leaving 9 bases between them. Germline V lookup: CDR1 MNHEY, CDR2 SVGAGI. CDR3 sequence: CASSYSARGEKLFF. The CDR3 nucleotides are TGTGCCAGCAGTTACTCGGCGAGGGGTGAAAAACTGTTTTTT.

By its share, this clone is medium-sized. V and J are TRBV4-3 and TRBJ1-1; 8 positions match TRBD1. Germline V gives CDR1 LGHNA, CDR2 YSLEER. CDR3 length: 16 amino acids. The junction had 6 bases not matched to a gene; V was cut back by 0 bases and J by 3 bases. As DNA, the CDR3 is TGCGCCAGCAGCCAAGATGGACAGGGTGGGGACACTGAAGCTTTCTTT. It codes for CASSQDGQGGDTEAFF.

This clone showed up just a few times. This sequence joins TRBV10-3 and TRBJ1-2, with TRBD1 as a possible D gene (5 bases). The V gene lost 8 bases and the J gene lost 5 bases, with 15 bases spanning the gap. The CDR3 contains 13 residues. Germline lookup yields CDR1 ENHRY and CDR2 SYGVKD. The DNA for the CDR3 is TGTGCCATCTTTCAAGAAGGGGAATATGGCTACACCTTC. Translating gives CAIFQEGEYGYTF.

The chain uses TRBV9 and TRBJ2-5; a possible D gene is TRBD2 (5 bases). V dropped 4 bases and J dropped 4 bases, with 14 bases sitting between them. The germline V gene has CDR1 SGDLS and CDR2 YYNGEE. The CDR3 contains 14 residues. The CDR3 region is CASSYYGGGETQYF. In DNA form, the CDR3 reads TGTGCCAGCAGCTACTATGGAGGAGGAGAGACCCAGTACTTC.

The rearrangement links TRBV9 to TRBJ1-5; D is unresolved. V lost 4 bases and J lost 3, with 14 bases in between. The germline V gene has CDR1 SGDLS and CDR2 YYNGEE. This CDR3 is built from 15 residues. Here the CDR3 reads CASSRSGRDNQPQHF. The DNA of the CDR3 is TGTGCCAGCAGCCGAAGCGGGAGGGACAATCAGCCCCAGCATTTT.

The genes are TRBV11-2 and TRBJ2-7; no firm D call. The CDR3 has 14 amino acids. Germline CDR1 is SGHAT and CDR2 is FQNNGV. V dropped 0 bases and J dropped 2 bases, with 8 bases sitting between them. The CDR3: CASSLDRVAYEQYF. The DNA for the CDR3 is TGTGCCAGCAGCTTAGATCGGGTAGCCTACGAGCAGTACTTC.

The rearrangement joins TRBV2 to TRBJ2-3; TRBD2 agrees at 12 bases. Trimming took 0 bases from V and 7 from J; bases not matched to a gene: 20. The CDR3 sequence is 21 residues long. Germline CDR1 SNHLY, CDR2 FYNNEI. This chain's CDR3 is CASSEALGLAGGVEGINTQYF. The CDR3 DNA reads TGTGCCAGCAGTGAAGCGCTTGGGCTAGCGGGAGGGGTGGAGGGGATAAATACGCAGTATTTT.

The chain combines TRBV6-5 with TRBJ2-5; D remains ambiguous. The CDR3 loop spans 15 amino acids. CDR1 MNHEY and CDR2 SVGAGI come from the germline V gene. The germline V and J ends were trimmed by 4 bases and 0 bases, with 12 bases remaining between them. The CDR3 is CASSWAKRYQETQYF. For the CDR3, the DNA is TGTGCCAGCAGTTGGGCAAAGCGTTACCAAGAGACCCAGTACTTC.

The rearrangement uses TRBV4-1 and TRBJ2-3; D remains unclear. The germline V gene has CDR1 MGHRA and CDR2 YSYEKL. The CDR3 runs 14 residues. Trimming pared 3 bases from V and 2 bases from J, leaving 9 bases between. The CDR3 loop is CASSQLIVTDTQYF. The CDR3 DNA reads as TGCGCCAGCAGCCAGTTAATTGTCACAGATACGCAGTATTTT.

This rearrangement joins TRBV15 to TRBJ2-1; maybe TRBD1 (5 bases). Germline V CDR1 and CDR2: LNHNV, YYDKDF (reference sequence). Trimming removed 1 base from V and 10 bases from J, with 8 bases in between. This CDR3 has 12 residues. The CDR3 is CATSRVAGEQFF. The CDR3 DNA follows: TGTGCCACCAGCAGAGTGGCAGGGGAGCAGTTCTTC.

The chain employs TRBV6-6 and TRBJ1-1, with 7 bases fitting TRBD1. The V gene's germline CDR1 is MNHNY and CDR2 SVGAGI (reference sequence). V was clipped by 2 bases and J by 1 base; unmatched bases: 4. There are 15 residues in the CDR3. CDR3 in amino acids: CASSYKGQRNTEAFF. CDR3 nucleotide sequence: TGTGCCAGCAGTTACAAGGGACAGCGGAACACTGAAGCTTTCTTT.

The chain joins TRBV6-6 to TRBJ2-2, with D possibly being TRBD1 (5 bases). CDR1 is MNHNY and CDR2 is SVGAGI in the germline V gene (reference sequence). V shed 4 bases and J shed 6 bases, with 12 bases lying between them. The CDR3 extends over 14 amino acids. The CDR3 here is CASSFTTAPGELFF. CDR3 bases: TGTGCCAGCAGTTTTACGACAGCCCCCGGGGAGCTGTTTTTT.

In regard to this clone: A much larger clone lies one base from this, so it may be a read error. The chain carries TRBV5-5 and TRBJ1-1; D gene unclear. Trimming shortened V by 0 bases and J by 0 bases, and 3 bases separated the two germline ends. Germline-derived CDR1 and CDR2 are SGHKS and YYEKEE (reference sequence). The CDR3 consists of 13 residues. The CDR3 coding sequence is TGTGCCAGCAGCTTGGATATGAACACTGAAGCTTTCTTT. Its translation is CASSLDMNTEAFF.

The rearrangement joins TRBV4-2 to TRBJ2-1; 8 bases map to TRBD2. The CDR3 sequence is 15 residues long. Unmatched junction bases numbered 2, after V lost 4 bases and J lost 0 bases. The germline gives CDR1 LGHNA, CDR2 YNFKEQ. The CDR3 is CASSLSGVSYNEQFF. The CDR3 DNA reads TGTGCCAGCAGCCTTAGCGGGGTCTCCTACAATGAGCAGTTCTTC.

The chain recombines TRBV7-9 with TRBJ1-5; D is perhaps TRBD1 (6 bases). The length of the CDR3 is 15 residues. Germline V gene data show CDR1 as SEHNR and CDR2 as FQNEAQ (reference sequence). Trimming cost V 5 bases and J 2 bases, with 13 bases left between them. CDR3 nucleotides: TGTGCCAGCAGCCCTCGCGGGGGCGGCAATCAGCCCCAGCATTTT. Its translation is CASSPRGGGNQPQHF.

The chain links TRBV4-1 to TRBJ1-2; possibly TRBD1 for D (5 bases). CDR1 MGHRA and CDR2 YSYEKL come from the germline V gene. The ends were cut back, 0 bases at V and 4 bases at J, with 12 bases in the middle. There are 15 residues in the CDR3. CDR3 amino acids: CASSQERGTGYGYTF. As DNA, the CDR3 is TGCGCCAGCAGCCAAGAAAGAGGGACGGGCTATGGCTACACCTTC.

J is TRBJ2-5 and V is TRBV27; the match to TRBD1 covers 9 bases. With the DNA end fitting TRBJ2-7 better, the J assignment may be wrong. The CDR3 consists of 14 residues. CDR1 is MNHEY, CDR2 SMNVEV, per germline (reference sequence). CDR3 residues: CASSMRQGVSEQYF. DNA for the CDR3: TGTGCCAGCAGTATGCGACAGGGGGTAAGCGAGCAGTACTTC.

The chain links TRBV5-1 to TRBJ2-2; D gene unclear. The CDR3 loop spans 14 amino acids. Germline CDR1 and CDR2: SGHRS and YFSETQ. Between the trimmed V and J ends, which lost 0 bases and 2 bases, there was a span of 5 bases. The CDR3 reads CASSLGGNTGELFF. DNA for the CDR3: TGCGCCAGCAGCTTGGGGGGAAACACCGGGGAGCTGTTTTTT.